The 19 T cell receptor beta chains below were found in one sample sequenced in a study of blood T cell repertoires in COVID-19. Sequencing used immunoSEQ multiplex PCR; TCRdb keeps in-frame clones, though not all of them. The table has 65,000 to 85,000 clones, over 70% seen once. Sequenced input: peripheral blood. These receptors were taken from a man aged 45 to 65 with active or convalescent COVID-19.

The chain is built from TRBV28 and TRBJ1-1; 12 bases match TRBD1. From germline, CDR1 is MDHEN and CDR2 SYDVKM. The CDR3 runs 15 residues. After removal of 5 bases from V and 5 bases from J, the junction contained 6 bases not matched to a gene. The CDR3 is CASSTRDRGRTEAFF. The CDR3 DNA reads as TGTGCCAGCAGTACCCGGGACAGGGGGCGGACTGAAGCTTTCTTT.

In this sample, this clone turned up a few times. The chain has TRBV29-1 and TRBJ2-7, with 7 bases fitting TRBD1. J was trimmed by 2 bases and V by 7 bases; bases with no gene match: 11. CDR1 SQVTM and CDR2 ANQGSEA come from the germline V gene. The CDR3 is made up of 14 amino acids. CDR3 nucleotides: TGCAGCGGGGATAGACAGGGCGATCCCTACGAGCAGTACTTC. Translated: CSGDRQGDPYEQYF.

This chain uses TRBV4-1 with TRBJ2-4, with 8 bases aligning to TRBD1. CDR3 length: 17 residues. Germline CDR1 reads MGHRA; CDR2 reads YSYEKL. V lost 4 bases, J lost 0 bases, and 8 bases stayed unmatched. CDR3 amino acids: CASSRIQGAQAKNIQYF. The CDR3 DNA reads as TGCGCCAGCAGCCGAATCCAGGGGGCTCAAGCCAAAAACATTCAGTACTTC.

The chain couples TRBV9 to TRBJ2-2; TRBD2 might be the D (5 bases). Germline CDR1 is SGDLS and CDR2 is YYNGEE. The germline V and J ends were trimmed by 4 bases and 6 bases, with 7 bases remaining between them. The CDR3 has 12 amino acids. The CDR3 is CASSRTAGELFF. For the CDR3, the DNA is TGTGCCAGCAGCAGGACTGCCGGGGAGCTGTTTTTT.

In its sample, this clone was seen a few times. The rearrangement joins TRBV30 to TRBJ1-1; 7 positions agree with TRBD1. This CDR3 contains 13 residues. Germline V lookup: CDR1 GTSNPN, CDR2 SVGIG (reference sequence). V was clipped by 2 bases and J by 4 bases; unmatched bases: 4. The CDR3 here is CAWSPWTGTEAFF. The DNA for the CDR3 is TGTGCCTGGAGTCCCTGGACAGGCACTGAAGCTTTCTTT.

Only one count was recorded for this clone. This sequence joins TRBV9 and TRBJ2-2; D is possibly TRBD1 (6 bases). The CDR3 spans 15 residues. Germline V CDR1 and CDR2: SGDLS, YYNGEE. V was trimmed by 0 bases and J by 5 bases, leaving 11 bases between them. The DNA for the CDR3 is TGTGCCAGCAGCGTAGGGGGGCCTACAACCGGGGAGCTGTTTTTT. Amino acids: CASSVGGPTTGELFF.

The table lists this clone with a few counts. The chain recombines TRBV3-1 (or the pseudogene TRBV3-2) with TRBJ1-5; 7 bases are a match to TRBD1. Trimming removed 5 bases from V and 6 bases from J; junction bases left unmatched: 4. Germline lookup yields CDR1 LGHDT and CDR2 YNNKEL (reference sequence). This CDR3 region has 13 residues. This chain's CDR3 is CASSGTGAQPQHF. CDR3 sequence (DNA): TGTGCCAGCAGCGGAACAGGGGCTCAGCCCCAGCATTTT.

V gene TRBV19 combines with J gene TRBJ2-5; perhaps TRBD1 as D (6 bases). The CDR3 is 14 amino acids. V gave up 3 bases and J gave up 2 bases, with 10 bases separating them. Germline CDR1 LNHDA, CDR2 SQIVND (reference sequence). The CDR3 bases are TGTGCCAGTAGTATTTACAGGGATCAAGAGACCCAGTACTTC. This encodes CASSIYRDQETQYF.

J is TRBJ2-7 and V is TRBV3-1 (or the pseudogene TRBV3-2); TRBD2 aligns across 14 bases. CDR1 is LGHDT and CDR2 is YNNKEL in the germline V gene (reference sequence). The CDR3 is made up of 16 amino acids. Germline trimming cut 4 bases from V and 6 bases from J; bases unmatched to any gene: 8. This CDR3 is CASSRWTSGGLSEQYF. CDR3 DNA: TGTGCCAGCAGCCGATGGACTAGCGGGGGGCTGTCCGAGCAGTACTTC.

CDR3 in amino acids: CASSPDSSTDTQYF. The CDR3 coding sequence is TGTGCCAGCAGCCCCGACAGTAGCACAGATACGCAGTATTTT. The chain is built from TRBV5-4 and TRBJ2-3, with D perhaps TRBD1 (5 bases). V lost 4 bases to trimming and J lost 0 bases, with 9 bases between them. The CDR3 consists of 14 residues. CDR1 SGHNT and CDR2 YYREEE come from the germline V gene (reference sequence).

The chain recombines TRBV5-1 with TRBJ2-5; 8 nucleotides agree with TRBD1. J gave up 2 bases and V 0 bases, and 3 bases lay outside the gene matches. The CDR3 extends over 15 amino acids. Germline V gene data show CDR1 as SGHRS and CDR2 as YFSETQ. CDR3 residues: CASSLAGQEQETQYF. As DNA, the CDR3 is TGCGCCAGCAGCTTGGCGGGACAGGAGCAAGAGACCCAGTACTTC.

The chain links TRBV5-8 to TRBJ2-3; 8 nucleotides line up with TRBD2. Germline trimming cut 4 bases from V and 5 bases from J; bases unmatched to any gene: 15. The CDR3 spans 17 residues. The germline gives CDR1 SGHTS, CDR2 YDEGEE. Here the CDR3 DNA reads TGTGCCAGCAGCACCAGGGTCCGGGGGGGAGTTGGAGATACGCAGTATTTT. This codes for CASSTRVRGGVGDTQYF.

V gene TRBV5-1 combines with J gene TRBJ2-5; 8 bases match TRBD2. The CDR3 covers 15 residues. After removal of 5 bases from V and 5 bases from J, the junction contained 11 bases not matched to a gene. Germline CDR1 is SGHRS and CDR2 is YFSETQ. The CDR3 DNA reads as TGCGCCAGCAGGGCTGCGGGACTAGAGACGGAGACCCAGTACTTC. Its protein is CASRAAGLETETQYF.

The chain combines TRBV5-4 with TRBJ1-5; D gene uncertain. This CDR3 has 12 residues. Trimming pared 4 bases from V and 6 bases from J, leaving 8 bases between. Per germline, CDR1 SGHNT and CDR2 YYREEE (reference sequence). CDR3 protein: CASSNGGQPQHF. The CDR3 DNA sequence: TGTGCCAGCAGCAACGGAGGTCAGCCCCAGCATTTT.

CDR3 coding DNA: TGCGCCAGCAGCCAGGACCCGACAGGCCGGGATCAGCCCCAGCATTTT. This encodes CASSQDPTGRDQPQHF. The V gene is TRBV4-1, the J gene TRBJ1-5, with D possibly TRBD1 on 6 matching bases. The germline V and J ends were trimmed by 3 bases and 5 bases, with 17 bases remaining between them. CDR3 length: 16 amino acids. Germline V CDR1 and CDR2: MGHRA, YSYEKL.

This chain uses TRBV19 with TRBJ2-2; 7 bases are shared with TRBD1. Germline V lookup: CDR1 LNHDA, CDR2 SQIVND (reference sequence). V dropped 5 bases and J dropped 3; count of bases not matched to a gene: 9. The length of the CDR3 is 16 residues. For the CDR3, the DNA is TGTGCCAGTAGTCCAGACAGGGAAGGGGACACCGGGGAGCTGTTTTTT. Protein product: CASSPDREGDTGELFF. Filled out from reference TRBV19 and TRBJ2-2, the complete variable domain reads DGGITQSPKYLFRKEGQNVTLSCEQNLNHDAMYWYRQDPGQGLRLIYYSQIVNDFQKGDIAEGYSVSREKKESFPLTVTSAQKNPTAFYLCASSPDREGDTGELFFGEGSRLTVL.

By its share, this clone is medium-sized. This sequence joins TRBV13 and TRBJ1-4, with 11 positions matching TRBD1. Germline V gives CDR1 PRHDT, CDR2 FYEKMQ (reference sequence). Losses at the gene ends were 5 bases for V and 0 bases for J; bases not matched to a gene: 5. The CDR3 is 17 residues long. DNA for the CDR3: TGTGCCAGCAGCGCCGGGACAGGGGGAGCAACTAATGAAAAACTGTTTTTT. It encodes CASSAGTGGATNEKLFF.

The V call is TRBV2, the J call TRBJ2-4, with 15 positions matching TRBD2. The CDR3 loop spans 17 amino acids. V lost 8 bases, J lost 1 base, and 6 bases stayed unmatched. The germline V gene has CDR1 SNHLY and CDR2 FYNNEI. The CDR3 DNA follows: TGTGCCAGCCACGGGACTAGCGGGGGGTATGCCAAAAACATTCAGTACTTC. Its translation is CASHGTSGGYAKNIQYF. The full variable domain, rest sourced from reference TRBV2 and TRBJ2-4, is EPEVTQTPSHQVTQMGQEVILRCVPISNHLYFYWYRQILGQKVEFLVSFYNNEISEKSEIFDDQFSVERPDGSNFTLKIRSTKLEDSAMYFCASHGTSGGYAKNIQYFGAGTRLSVL.

The J gene is TRBJ1-1, the V gene TRBV5-6; D is unclear. The germline V gene has CDR1 SGHDT and CDR2 YYEEEE. Trimming took 6 bases from V and 1 from J, leaving 13 bases between them. The CDR3 totals 14 residues. CDR3 nucleotide sequence: TGTGCCAGCAACATCGCGGGCAGGAACACTGAAGCTTTCTTT. As protein: CASNIAGRNTEAFF.